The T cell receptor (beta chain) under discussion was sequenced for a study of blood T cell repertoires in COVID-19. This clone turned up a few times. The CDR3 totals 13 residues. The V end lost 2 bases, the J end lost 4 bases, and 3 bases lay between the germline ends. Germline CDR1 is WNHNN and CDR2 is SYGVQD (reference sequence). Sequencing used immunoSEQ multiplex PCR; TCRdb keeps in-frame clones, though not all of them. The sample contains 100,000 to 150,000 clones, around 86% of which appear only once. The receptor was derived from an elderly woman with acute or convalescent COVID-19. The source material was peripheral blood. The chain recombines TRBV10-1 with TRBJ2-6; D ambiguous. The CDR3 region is CASSEQGANVLTF. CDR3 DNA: TGCGCCAGCAGTGAGCAGGGGGCCAACGTCCTGACTTTC.